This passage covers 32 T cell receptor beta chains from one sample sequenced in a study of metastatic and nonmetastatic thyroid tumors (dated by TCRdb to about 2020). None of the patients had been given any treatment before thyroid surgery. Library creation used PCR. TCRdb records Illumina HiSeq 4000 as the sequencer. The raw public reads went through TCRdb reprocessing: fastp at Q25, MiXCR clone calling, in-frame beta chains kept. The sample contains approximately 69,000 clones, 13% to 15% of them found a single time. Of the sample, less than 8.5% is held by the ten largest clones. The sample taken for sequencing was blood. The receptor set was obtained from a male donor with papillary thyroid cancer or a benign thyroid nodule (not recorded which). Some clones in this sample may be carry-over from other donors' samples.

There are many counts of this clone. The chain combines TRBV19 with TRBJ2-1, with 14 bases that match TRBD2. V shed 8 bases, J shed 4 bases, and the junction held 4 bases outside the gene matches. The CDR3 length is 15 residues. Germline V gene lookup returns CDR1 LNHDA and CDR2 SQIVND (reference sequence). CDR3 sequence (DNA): TGTGCCAGTGGGACTAGCGGGAGTTCGTACAATGAGCAGTTCTTC. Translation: CASGTSGSSYNEQFF. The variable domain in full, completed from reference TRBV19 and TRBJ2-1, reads DGGITQSPKYLFRKEGQNVTLSCEQNLNHDAMYWYRQDPGQGLRLIYYSQIVNDFQKGDIAEGYSVSREKKESFPLTVTSAQKNPTAFYLCASGTSGSSYNEQFFGPGTRLTVL.

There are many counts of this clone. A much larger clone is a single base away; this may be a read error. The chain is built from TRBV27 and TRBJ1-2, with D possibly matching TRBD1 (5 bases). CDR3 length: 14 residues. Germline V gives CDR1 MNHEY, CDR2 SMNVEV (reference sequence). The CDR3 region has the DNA TGTGCCAGCAGTTTATCGAGGGGAGGATATGGCTGCACCTTC. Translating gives CASSLSRGGYGCTF.

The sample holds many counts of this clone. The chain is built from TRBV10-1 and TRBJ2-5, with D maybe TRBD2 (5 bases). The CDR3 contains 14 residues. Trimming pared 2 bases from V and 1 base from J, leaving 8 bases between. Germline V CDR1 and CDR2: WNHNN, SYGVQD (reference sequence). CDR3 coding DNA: TGCGCCAGCAGTGAGGACGCGGGCCAAGAGACCCAGTACTTC. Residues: CASSEDAGQETQYF.

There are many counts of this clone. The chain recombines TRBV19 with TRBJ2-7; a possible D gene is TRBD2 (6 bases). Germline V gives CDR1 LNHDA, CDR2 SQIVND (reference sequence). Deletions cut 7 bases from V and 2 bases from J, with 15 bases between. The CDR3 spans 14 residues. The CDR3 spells CASTSSPGAYEQYF. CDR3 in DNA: TGTGCCAGTACCAGTAGCCCGGGAGCCTACGAGCAGTACTTC.

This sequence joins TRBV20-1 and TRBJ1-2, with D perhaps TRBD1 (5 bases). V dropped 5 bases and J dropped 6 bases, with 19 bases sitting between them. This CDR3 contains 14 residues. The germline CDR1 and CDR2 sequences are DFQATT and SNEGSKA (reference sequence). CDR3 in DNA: TGCAGTGCTCCAATAATAACCCACAGGAATGGCTACACCTTC. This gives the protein CSAPIITHRNGYTF.

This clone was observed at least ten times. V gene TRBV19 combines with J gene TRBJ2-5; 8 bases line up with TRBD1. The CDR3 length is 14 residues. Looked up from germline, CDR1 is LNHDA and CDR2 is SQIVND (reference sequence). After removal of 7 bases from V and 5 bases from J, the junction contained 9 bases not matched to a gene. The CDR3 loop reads CASNPPGGRETQYF. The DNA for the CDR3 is TGTGCCAGTAACCCCCCAGGGGGCCGGGAGACCCAGTACTTC.

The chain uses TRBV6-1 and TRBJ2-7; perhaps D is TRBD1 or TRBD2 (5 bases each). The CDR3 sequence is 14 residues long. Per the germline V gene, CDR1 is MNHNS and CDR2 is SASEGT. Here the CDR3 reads CVSSDRGPAYEQYV. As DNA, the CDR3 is TGTGTCAGCAGTGATCGGGGCCCCGCCTACGAGCAGTACGTC.

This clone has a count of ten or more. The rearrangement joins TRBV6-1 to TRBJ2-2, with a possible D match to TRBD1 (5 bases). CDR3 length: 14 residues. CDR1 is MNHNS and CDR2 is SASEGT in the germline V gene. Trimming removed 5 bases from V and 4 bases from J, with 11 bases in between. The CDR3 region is CASSQYGATGELFF. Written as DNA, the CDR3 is TGTGCCAGCAGTCAGTATGGGGCCACCGGGGAGCTGTTTTTT.

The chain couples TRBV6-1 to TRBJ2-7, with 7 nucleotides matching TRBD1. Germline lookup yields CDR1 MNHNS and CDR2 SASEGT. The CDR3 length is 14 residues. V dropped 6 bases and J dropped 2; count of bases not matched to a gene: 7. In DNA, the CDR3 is TGTGCCAGCAGCCCACGGACAGGAGCCTACGAGCAGTACTTC. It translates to CASSPRTGAYEQYF.

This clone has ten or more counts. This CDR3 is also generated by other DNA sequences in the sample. CDR3 in amino acids: CASSVAPGLIGTDTQYF. The CDR3 DNA follows: TGTGCCAGCAGCGTAGCTCCGGGACTAATTGGCACAGATACGCAGTATTTT. The chain joins TRBV9 to TRBJ2-3, with 7 bases fitting TRBD2. Germline assignment: CDR1 SGDLS and CDR2 YYNGEE. The V and J ends lost 0 bases and 1 base, in that order; junction bases with no gene match: 8. The CDR3 spans 17 residues.

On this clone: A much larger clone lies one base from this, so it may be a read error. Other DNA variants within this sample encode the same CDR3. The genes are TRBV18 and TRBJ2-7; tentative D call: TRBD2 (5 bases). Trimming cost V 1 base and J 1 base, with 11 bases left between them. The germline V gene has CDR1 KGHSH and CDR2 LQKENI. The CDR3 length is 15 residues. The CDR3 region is CASSPQRRGSYEQYF. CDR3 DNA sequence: TGTGCCAGCTCACCACAACGCCGAGGGTCCTACGAGCAGTACTTC.

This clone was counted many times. CDR3 sequence: CASSRRDNPSTDTQYF. In DNA, the CDR3 is TGTGCCAGCAGCCGCAGGGACAATCCTAGCACAGATACGCAGTATTTT. The J gene is TRBJ2-3, the V gene TRBV7-2, with a possible D match to TRBD1 (6 bases). CDR1 is SGHTA, CDR2 FQGNSA, per germline. The CDR3 has 16 residues. The V end was cut by 5 bases, the J end by 0 bases, with 15 bases between.

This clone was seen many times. The CDR3 sequence is CASSPRQYNEQFF. The CDR3 DNA reads as TGTGCCAGCAGTCCTCGACAATACAATGAGCAGTTCTTC. The chain recombines TRBV6-1 with TRBJ2-1; D is undetermined. The CDR3 loop spans 13 amino acids. Per the germline V gene, CDR1 is MNHNS and CDR2 is SASEGT. Trimming took off 5 bases at V and 4 bases at J, with 9 bases between the two ends.

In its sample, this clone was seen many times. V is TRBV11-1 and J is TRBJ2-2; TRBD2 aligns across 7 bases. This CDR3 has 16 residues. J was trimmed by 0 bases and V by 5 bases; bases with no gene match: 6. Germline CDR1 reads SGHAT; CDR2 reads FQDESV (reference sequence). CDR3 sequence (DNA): TGTGCCAGCAGCCCCGGGGGGTTCACGAACACCGGGGAGCTGTTTTTT. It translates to CASSPGGFTNTGELFF.

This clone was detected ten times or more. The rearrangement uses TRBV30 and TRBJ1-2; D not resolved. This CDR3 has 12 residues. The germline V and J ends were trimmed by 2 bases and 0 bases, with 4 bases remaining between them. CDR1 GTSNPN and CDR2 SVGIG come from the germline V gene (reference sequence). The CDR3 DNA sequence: TGTGCCTGGAGTCAGACTAACTATGGCTACACCTTC. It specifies CAWSQTNYGYTF.

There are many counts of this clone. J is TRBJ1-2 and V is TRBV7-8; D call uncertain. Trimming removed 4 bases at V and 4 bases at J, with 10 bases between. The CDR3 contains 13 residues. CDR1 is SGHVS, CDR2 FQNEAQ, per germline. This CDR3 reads CASSYAITYGYTF. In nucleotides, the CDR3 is TGTGCCAGCAGCTACGCGATTACCTATGGCTACACCTTC.

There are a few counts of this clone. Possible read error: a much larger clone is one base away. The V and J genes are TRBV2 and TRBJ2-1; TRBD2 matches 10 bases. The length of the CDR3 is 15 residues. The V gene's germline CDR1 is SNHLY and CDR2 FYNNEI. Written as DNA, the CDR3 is TGTGCCAGCAGTCAAGCGGGAGGGCCTTGCAATGAGCAGTTCTTC. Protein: CASSQAGGPCNEQFF.

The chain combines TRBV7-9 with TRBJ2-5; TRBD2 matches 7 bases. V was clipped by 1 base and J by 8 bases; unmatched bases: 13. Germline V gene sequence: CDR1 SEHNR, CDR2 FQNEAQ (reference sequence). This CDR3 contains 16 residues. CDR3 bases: TGTGCCAGCAGCTTAGATCCGGGGAGGGGAGGTTCTACCCAGTACTTC. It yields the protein CASSLDPGRGGSTQYF. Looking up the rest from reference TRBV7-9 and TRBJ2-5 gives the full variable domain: DTGVSQNPRHKITKRGQNVTFRCDPISEHNRLYWYRQTLGQGPEFLTYFQNEAQLEKSRLLSDRFSAERPKGSFSTLEIQRTEQGDSAMYLCASSLDPGRGGSTQYFGPGTRLLVL.

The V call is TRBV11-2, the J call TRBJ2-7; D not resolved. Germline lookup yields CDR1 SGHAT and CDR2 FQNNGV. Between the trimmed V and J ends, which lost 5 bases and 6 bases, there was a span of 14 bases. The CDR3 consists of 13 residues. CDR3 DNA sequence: TGTGCCAGCAGCGCACCGACTCGGTGCGAGCAGTACTTC. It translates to CASSAPTRCEQYF.

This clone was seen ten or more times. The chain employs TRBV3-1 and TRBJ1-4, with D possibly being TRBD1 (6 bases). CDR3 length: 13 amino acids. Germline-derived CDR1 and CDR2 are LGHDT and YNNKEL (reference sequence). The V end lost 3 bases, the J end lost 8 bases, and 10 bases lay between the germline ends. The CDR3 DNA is TGTGCCAGCAGCCAGAGGGGGGCAGAAAAACTGTTTTTT. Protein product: CASSQRGAEKLFF.

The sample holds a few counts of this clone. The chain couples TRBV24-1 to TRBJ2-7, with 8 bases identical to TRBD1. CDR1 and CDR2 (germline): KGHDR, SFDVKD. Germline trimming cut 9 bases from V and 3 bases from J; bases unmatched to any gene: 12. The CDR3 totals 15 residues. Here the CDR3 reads CATGSRDRPFYEQYF. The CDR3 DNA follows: TGTGCCACCGGATCCCGGGACAGGCCCTTCTACGAGCAGTACTTC.

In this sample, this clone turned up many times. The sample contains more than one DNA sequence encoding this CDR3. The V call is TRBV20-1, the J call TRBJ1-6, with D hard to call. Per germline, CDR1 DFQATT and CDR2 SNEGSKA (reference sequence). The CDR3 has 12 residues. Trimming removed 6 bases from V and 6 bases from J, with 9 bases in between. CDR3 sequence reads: CSARTPNSPLHF. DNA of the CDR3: TGCAGTGCCCGGACGCCTAATTCACCCCTCCACTTT.

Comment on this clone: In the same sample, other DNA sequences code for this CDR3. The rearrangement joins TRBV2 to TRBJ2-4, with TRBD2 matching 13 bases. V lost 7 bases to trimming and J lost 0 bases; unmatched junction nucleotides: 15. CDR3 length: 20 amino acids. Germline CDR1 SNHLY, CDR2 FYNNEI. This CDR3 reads CASKGVGLAGAGGAKNIQYF. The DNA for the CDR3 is TGTGCCAGCAAGGGGGTCGGACTAGCGGGAGCGGGCGGAGCCAAAAACATTCAGTACTTC. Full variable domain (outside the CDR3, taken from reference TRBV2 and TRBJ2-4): EPEVTQTPSHQVTQMGQEVILRCVPISNHLYFYWYRQILGQKVEFLVSFYNNEISEKSEIFDDQFSVERPDGSNFTLKIRSTKLEDSAMYFCASKGVGLAGAGGAKNIQYFGAGTRLSVL.

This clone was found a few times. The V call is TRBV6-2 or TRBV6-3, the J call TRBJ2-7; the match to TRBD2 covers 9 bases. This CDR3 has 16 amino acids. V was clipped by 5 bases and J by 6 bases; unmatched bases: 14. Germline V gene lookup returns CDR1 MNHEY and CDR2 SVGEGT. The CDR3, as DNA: TGTGCCAGCAGTACCCCGGCTAGCGGGAATCACTGCGAGCAGTACTTC. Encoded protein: CASSTPASGNHCEQYF.

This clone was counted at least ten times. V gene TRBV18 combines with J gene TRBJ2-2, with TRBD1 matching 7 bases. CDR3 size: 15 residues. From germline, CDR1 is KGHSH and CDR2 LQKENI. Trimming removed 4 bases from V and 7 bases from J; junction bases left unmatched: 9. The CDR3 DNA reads TGTGCCAGCTCACTCTTCGACAGGGTAGGCGGGGAGCTGTTTTTT. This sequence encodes CASSLFDRVGGELFF.

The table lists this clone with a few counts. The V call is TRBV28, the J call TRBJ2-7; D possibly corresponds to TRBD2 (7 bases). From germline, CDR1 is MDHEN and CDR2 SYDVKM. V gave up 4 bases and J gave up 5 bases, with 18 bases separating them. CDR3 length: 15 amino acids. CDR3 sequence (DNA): TGTGCCAGCAGTTGGGAGGGGGGGATCCTGAACGAGCAGTACTTC. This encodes CASSWEGGILNEQYF.

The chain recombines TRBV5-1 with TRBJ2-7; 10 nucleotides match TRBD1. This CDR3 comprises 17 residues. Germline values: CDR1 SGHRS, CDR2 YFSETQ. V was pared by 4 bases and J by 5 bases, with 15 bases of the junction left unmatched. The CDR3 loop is CASSVGQGGALTHEQYF. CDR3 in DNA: TGCGCCAGCAGCGTTGGACAGGGGGGGGCCCTAACCCACGAGCAGTACTTC.

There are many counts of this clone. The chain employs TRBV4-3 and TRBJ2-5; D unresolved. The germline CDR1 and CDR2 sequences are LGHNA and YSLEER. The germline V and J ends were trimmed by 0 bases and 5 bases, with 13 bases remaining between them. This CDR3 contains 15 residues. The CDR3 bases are TGCGCCAGCAGCCAAGATAGATCTCAGTGGGAGACCCAGTACTTC. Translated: CASSQDRSQWETQYF.

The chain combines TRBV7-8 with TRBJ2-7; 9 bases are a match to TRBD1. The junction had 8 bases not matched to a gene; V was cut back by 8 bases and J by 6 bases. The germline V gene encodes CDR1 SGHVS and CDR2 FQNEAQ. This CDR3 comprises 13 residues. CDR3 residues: CASSWTGETEQYF. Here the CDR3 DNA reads TGTGCCAGCTCCTGGACAGGGGAAACCGAGCAGTACTTC. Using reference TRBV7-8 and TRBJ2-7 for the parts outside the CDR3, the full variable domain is GAGVSQSPRYKVAKRGQDVALRCDPISGHVSLFWYQQALGQGPEFLTYFQNEAQLDKSGLPSDRFFAERPEGSVSTLKIQRTQQEDSAVYLCASSWTGETEQYFGPGTRLTVT.

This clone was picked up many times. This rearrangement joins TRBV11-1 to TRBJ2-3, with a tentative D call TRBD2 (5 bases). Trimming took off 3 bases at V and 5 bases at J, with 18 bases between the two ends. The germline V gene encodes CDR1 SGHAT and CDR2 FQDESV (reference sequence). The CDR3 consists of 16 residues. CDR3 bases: TGTGCCAGCAGCTTCCGCGACATCCTGGGAGTAGATACGCAGTATTTT. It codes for CASSFRDILGVDTQYF.

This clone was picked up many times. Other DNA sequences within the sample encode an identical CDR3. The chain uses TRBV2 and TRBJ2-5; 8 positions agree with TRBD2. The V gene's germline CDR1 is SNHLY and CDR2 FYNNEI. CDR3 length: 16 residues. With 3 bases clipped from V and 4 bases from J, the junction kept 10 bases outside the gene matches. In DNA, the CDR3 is TGTGCCAGCAGTGACCAAGGGACTAGATATGGAGAGACCCAGTACTTC. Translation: CASSDQGTRYGETQYF.

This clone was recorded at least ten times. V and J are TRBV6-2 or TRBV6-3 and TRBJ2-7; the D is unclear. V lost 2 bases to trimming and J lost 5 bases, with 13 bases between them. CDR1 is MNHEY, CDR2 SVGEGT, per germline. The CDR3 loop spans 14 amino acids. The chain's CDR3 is CASSYKGIGNEQYF. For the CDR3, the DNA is TGTGCCAGCAGTTACAAGGGAATAGGGAACGAGCAGTACTTC.